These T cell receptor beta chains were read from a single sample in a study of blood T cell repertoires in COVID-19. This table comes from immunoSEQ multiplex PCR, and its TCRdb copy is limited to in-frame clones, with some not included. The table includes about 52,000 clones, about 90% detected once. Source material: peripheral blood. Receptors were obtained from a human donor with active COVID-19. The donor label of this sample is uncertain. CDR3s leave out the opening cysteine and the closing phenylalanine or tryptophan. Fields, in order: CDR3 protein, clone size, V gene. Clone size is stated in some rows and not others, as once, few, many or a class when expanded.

CDR3 protein: ASSQGDYTYEQY; clone size: -; V gene: TRBV3-1/TRBV3-2
CDR3 protein: ASSQEAGGAFRDTGELF; clone size: -; V gene: TRBV3-1/TRBV3-2
CDR3 protein: ATSSGTGDYEQY; clone size: -; V gene: TRBV15
CDR3 protein: ASSHRTGWYTEAF; clone size: -; V gene: TRBV14
CDR3 protein: ASSVATGGADTQY; clone size: -; V gene: TRBV9
CDR3 protein: ASSSTGQETQY; clone size: -; V gene: TRBV19
CDR3 protein: ASSQRQMNTEAF; clone size: -; V gene: TRBV3-1/TRBV3-2
CDR3 protein: ASSPLDSNQPQH; clone size: -; V gene: TRBV18
CDR3 protein: ASSSQTTESIYGYT; clone size: once; V gene: TRBV27
CDR3 protein: AISGERSSYNEQF; clone size: -; V gene: TRBV10-3
CDR3 protein: ASSFVGTQTYGYT; clone size: -; V gene: TRBV5-5
CDR3 protein: AIRSLTGGSNTGELF; clone size: -; V gene: TRBV10-3
CDR3 protein: ASSHEYGYT; clone size: -; V gene: TRBV11-2
CDR3 protein: ASSLDSGYSTLH; clone size: -; V gene: TRBV7-2